The rows below give T cell receptor beta chains drawn from one sample of a study of T cell responses to AZD1222 COVID-19 vaccine. The protocol was immunoSEQ multiplex PCR, while the TCRdb copy is restricted to in-frame clones and leaves out a portion. This repertoire shows approximately 100,000 clones, less than 90% found once; its top ten account for more than 15%. The specimen was peripheral blood, collected on day 0 of AZD1222 vaccination. These receptors originate from an adult in good health. The CDR3 runs from the conserved cysteine through the conserved F or W. The D gene is left open where the match is weak. Some rows mark clone size as missing; the rest say once, few, many or name a class of expanded clone.

CDR3: CASSPLVRGNADTQYF
DNA: TGTGCCAGCTCACCACTCGTCAGGGGGAACGCAGATACGCAGTATTTT
V: TRBV18
D: TRBD1
J: TRBJ2-3
size: .

CDR3: CASSLVGSPTNEKLFF
DNA: TGCGCCAGCAGCTTGGTCGGTTCACCGACTAATGAAAAACTGTTTTTT
V: TRBV5-1
D: .
J: TRBJ1-4
size: .

CDR3: CASSADAGGITHNEQFF
DNA: TGTGCCAGCAGTGCGGACGCAGGGGGGATAACCCACAATGAGCAGTTCTTC
V: TRBV6-4
D: .
J: TRBJ2-1
size: once

CDR3: CAISIRRGDAGNTIYF
DNA: TGTGCCATCAGTATCCGTAGGGGTGACGCTGGAAACACCATATATTTT
V: TRBV10-3
D: .
J: TRBJ1-3
size: .

CDR3: CASSEVPSGYTGELFF
DNA: TGTGCCAGCAGTGAAGTTCCTAGCGGTTACACCGGGGAGCTGTTTTTT
V: TRBV6-1
D: TRBD2
J: TRBJ2-2
size: .

CDR3: CASSEKDTTDNEQFF
DNA: TGTGCCAGCAGCGAGAAAGATACCACCGACAATGAGCAGTTCTTC
V: TRBV21-1
D: .
J: TRBJ2-1
size: .

CDR3: CASSTQRNQPQHF
DNA: TGTGCCAGTAGTACCCAGCGCAATCAGCCCCAGCATTTT
V: TRBV19
D: .
J: TRBJ1-5
size: .

CDR3: CSVEDRLGGLGYTF
DNA: TGCAGCGTTGAAGACCGTCTAGGGGGGCTTGGCTACACCTTC
V: TRBV29-1
D: .
J: TRBJ1-2
size: .

CDR3: CASSLDRTRGISTDTQYF
DNA: TGTGCCAGCAGCTTAGATAGGACCCGGGGGATTAGCACAGATACGCAGTATTTT
V: TRBV7-6
D: .
J: TRBJ2-3
size: .

CDR3: CASSLLGGAGNTIYF
DNA: TGTGCCAGCAGCCTCCTAGGGGGTGCTGGAAACACCATATATTTT
V: TRBV7-9
D: .
J: TRBJ1-3
size: .

CDR3: CASRLSGGDEQFF
DNA: TGTGCCAGCAGGTTATCAGGGGGCGATGAGCAGTTCTTC
V: TRBV6-5
D: TRBD1
J: TRBJ2-1
size: .

CDR3: CASSPSTGLAGGRETQYF
DNA: TGTGCCAGCAGCCCCTCTACGGGACTAGCGGGAGGAAGGGAGACCCAGTACTTC
V: TRBV7-9
D: TRBD2
J: TRBJ2-5
size: .

CDR3: CASGLVVDTGELFF
DNA: TGTGCTAGTGGTTTGGTAGTGGACACCGGGGAGCTGTTTTTT
V: TRBV12-5
D: .
J: TRBJ2-2
size: .